This TCR beta chain was found in a study of circulating tumor DNA in untreated peripheral T-cell lymphoma (dated by TCRdb to the early 2020s). Worth noting for this clone: What this receptor recognizes is not known. No much larger clone is present one base from it, and per-base qualities are unavailable.

Reading the germline V gene gives CDR1 SQVTM and CDR2 ANQGSEA. Its CDR3 holds 14 amino acids, cysteine through phenylalanine. This entry keeps only the CDR3 DNA: 42 bases, framed from base 1. V loses 0 bases of germline sequence and J loses 4 bases, and the interval between the two ends is 12 bases. Findings and caveats that apply to the study as a whole: Tumor-specific clonotypes were found in roughly three quarters of patients, coming from roughly 88% of baseline tissues and approximately 61% of baseline serum samples.

The library was produced with the immunoSEQ multiplex PCR assay. TCRdb carries this immuneACCESS record with in-frame sequences only. Its versions omit some clonotypes, under half of them owing to an unresolved V gene in the studies checked, with the rest unexplained. The sample table shows approximately 8,900 clones, and around four fifths are seen once. Around 2% of the sample lies in the top ten. Baseline tumor tissue collected before treatment was sequenced to identify tumor-specific TCR clonotypes. The study used next-generation sequencing of T-cell receptor sequences to monitor peripheral T-cell lymphoma patients receiving frontline treatment on a trial.

The receptor was isolated from a human donor with peripheral T-cell lymphoma. The sequencing sample was made of tumor tissue. Rearrangement joined TRBV29-1 to TRBJ2-5, with the D gene too uncertain to name. In nucleotide form, the sequence is TGCAGCGTTGAAGAGGTCTTGACCGGAGAGACCCAGTACTTC. Its translation is CSVEEVLTGETQYF.